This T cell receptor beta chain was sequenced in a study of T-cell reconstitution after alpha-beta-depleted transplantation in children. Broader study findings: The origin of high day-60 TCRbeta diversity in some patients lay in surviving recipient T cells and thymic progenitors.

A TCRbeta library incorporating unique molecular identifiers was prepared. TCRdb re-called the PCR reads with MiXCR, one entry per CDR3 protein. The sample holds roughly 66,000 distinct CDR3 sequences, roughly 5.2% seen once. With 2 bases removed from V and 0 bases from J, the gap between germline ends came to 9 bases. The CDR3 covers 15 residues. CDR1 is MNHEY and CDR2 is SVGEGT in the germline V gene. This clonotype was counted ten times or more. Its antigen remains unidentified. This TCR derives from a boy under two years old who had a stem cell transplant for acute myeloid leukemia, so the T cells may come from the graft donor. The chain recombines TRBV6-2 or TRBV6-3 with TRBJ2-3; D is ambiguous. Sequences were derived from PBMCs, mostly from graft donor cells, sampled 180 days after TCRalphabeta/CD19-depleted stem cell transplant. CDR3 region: CASSYPPDSTDTQYF. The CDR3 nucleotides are TGTGCCAGCAGTTACCCACCCGACAGCACAGATACGCAGTATTTT.